The 27 T cell receptor beta chains below were found in one sample sequenced in a study of T-cell memory formation after mild COVID-19 (dated by TCRdb to about 2021). The method behind the library was 5' RACE. Sequenced on an Illumina NovaSeq 6000. The public reads were quality trimmed at Q25 with fastp and then assembled into clones with MiXCR by TCRdb, keeping productive beta chains. CDR3 protein sequences are deduplicated, and each keeps its most common genes and DNA. This sample gives around 370,000 distinct CDR3 sequences in total; more than 20% of them show up just once. The ten biggest clones cover 9.5% to 15% of the sample. The sample was PBMCs or a T cell subset sorted from them (not recorded which). The origin of the receptors is an adult woman who had mild COVID-19 (a few samples of this study predate the infection). The sample titles of this study are shuffled in the database, so cell type and time point are left out; the donor was told from shared clones.

The chain couples TRBV7-6 to TRBJ1-1; 7 bases fit TRBD1. The CDR3 length is 15 residues. J lost 4 bases, V lost 1 base, and 6 bases had no gene match. Germline V gene lookup returns CDR1 SGHVS and CDR2 FNYEAQ. CDR3 in amino acids: CASSLGGPGGTEAFF. CDR3 nucleotide sequence: TGTGCCAGCAGCTTAGGGGGGCCAGGGGGCACTGAAGCTTTCTTT.

This clonotype was counted a few times. In DNA, the CDR3 is TGTGCCAGCAGTTACGCTGGACTAGCGGGGGGAACCTACGAGCAGTACTTC. Protein product: CASSYAGLAGGTYEQYF. The chain joins TRBV6-5 to TRBJ2-7, with 14 nucleotides matching TRBD2. V dropped 2 bases and J dropped 2; count of bases not matched to a gene: 5. This CDR3 spans 17 amino acids. Germline-derived CDR1 and CDR2 are MNHEY and SVGAGI.

The chain recombines TRBV12-3 or TRBV12-4 with TRBJ1-2; 9 nucleotides align to TRBD1. J was trimmed by 3 bases and V by 6 bases; bases with no gene match: 14. This CDR3 has 17 residues. This CDR3 is CASSPSGPGQGYYGYTF. In nucleotides, the CDR3 is TGTGCCAGCAGCCCTTCGGGCCCGGGACAGGGCTACTATGGCTACACCTTC.

The chain joins TRBV7-3 to TRBJ2-1, with D perhaps assigned TRBD1 or TRBD2 (5 bases each). The germline V and J ends were trimmed by 5 bases and 5 bases, with 16 bases remaining between them. Germline values: CDR1 SGHTA, CDR2 FQGTGA. The CDR3 sequence is 15 residues long. This CDR3 reads CASSLNPGTHNEQFF. In nucleotides, the CDR3 is TGTGCCAGCAGCCTCAACCCCGGGACCCACAATGAGCAGTTCTTC. Filled out from reference TRBV7-3 and TRBJ2-1, the complete variable domain reads GAGVSQTPSNKVTEKGKYVELRCDPISGHTALYWYRQSLGQGPEFLIYFQGTGAADDSGLPNDRFFAVRPEGSVSTLKIQRTERGDSAVYLCASSLNPGTHNEQFFGPGTRLTVL.

In its sample, this clonotype was seen a few times. This sequence joins TRBV5-6 and TRBJ1-4; a weak D match, TRBD1 (6 bases). The germline V gene encodes CDR1 SGHDT and CDR2 YYEEEE. Trimming removed 4 bases from V and 5 bases from J, with 18 bases in between. CDR3 length: 16 residues. The CDR3 DNA follows: TGTGCCAGCAGCCCCCTCGGCAGGGGCAGAAATGAAAAACTGTTTTTT. It yields the protein CASSPLGRGRNEKLFF.

The chain uses TRBV5-1 and TRBJ2-3; 9 bases match TRBD2. Trimming removed 0 bases from V and 4 bases from J; junction bases left unmatched: 3. The CDR3 sequence is 15 residues long. CDR1 and CDR2 from the germline V gene are SGHRS and YFSETQ. CDR3 in amino acids: CASSLEAGGSDTQYF. DNA for the CDR3: TGCGCCAGCAGCTTGGAGGCGGGAGGGTCAGATACGCAGTATTTT.

This clonotype was counted between two and nine times. The chain carries TRBV7-2 and TRBJ2-3; 7 bases are a match to TRBD1. Germline V lookup: CDR1 SGHTA, CDR2 FQGNSA. The CDR3 length is 15 residues. The V and J ends lost 6 bases and 0 bases, in that order; junction bases with no gene match: 6. CDR3 coding DNA: TGTGCCAGCAGGGCTGGGACAGCTAGCACAGATACGCAGTATTTT. This gives the protein CASRAGTASTDTQYF.

This clonotype showed up just a few times. This sequence joins TRBV5-1 and TRBJ2-7; 10 bases line up with TRBD2. The CDR3 has 16 residues. With V trimmed by 1 base and J by 7 bases, 11 bases remained unmatched. Germline values: CDR1 SGHRS, CDR2 YFSETQ. CDR3 sequence reads: CASSLSRAGGPGEQYF. CDR3 bases: TGCGCCAGCAGCTTGTCCCGAGCGGGAGGGCCGGGGGAGCAGTACTTC.

There are a few counts of this clonotype. The chain carries TRBV7-3 and TRBJ2-6, with D possibly TRBD2 on 5 matching bases. Germline CDR1 is SGHTA and CDR2 is FQGTGA. Trimming stripped 3 bases from V and 2 bases from J, with 5 bases between. The CDR3 spans 14 residues. The CDR3 sequence is CASSFGAGANVLTF. In nucleotides, the CDR3 is TGTGCCAGCAGCTTCGGGGCTGGGGCCAACGTCCTGACTTTC.

J is TRBJ2-3 and V is TRBV25-1, with D hard to call. This CDR3 is 16 amino acids long. Germline V gene sequence: CDR1 MGHDK, CDR2 SYGVNS. The V end lost 0 bases, the J end lost 3 bases, and 13 bases lay between the germline ends. CDR3: CASSEYVSYGTDTQYF. CDR3 DNA sequence: TGTGCCAGCAGTGAATATGTATCGTACGGTACAGATACGCAGTATTTT.

This clonotype was seen ten or more times. The CDR3 sequence: CASSLGAGTFETQYF. In DNA form, the CDR3 reads TGTGCCAGCAGCTTGGGTGCCGGGACATTCGAGACCCAGTACTTC. The gene calls are TRBV5-5 and TRBJ2-5, with a tentative D call TRBD1 (6 bases). The V gene lost 0 bases and the J gene lost 5 bases, with 14 bases spanning the gap. This CDR3 has 15 amino acids. CDR1 SGHKS and CDR2 YYEKEE come from the germline V gene (reference sequence).

This clonotype has just a few counts. This chain connects TRBV12-3 or TRBV12-4 to TRBJ1-2; the match to TRBD1 covers 9 bases. After removal of 1 base from V and 6 bases from J, the junction contained 6 bases not matched to a gene. The CDR3 is made up of 15 amino acids. The CDR3 here is CASSLGTGVWDGYTF. The CDR3 region has the DNA TGTGCCAGCAGTTTAGGGACAGGGGTATGGGATGGCTACACCTTC.

J is TRBJ2-1 and V is TRBV29-1, with 10 bases lining up with TRBD1. After removal of 3 bases from V and 9 bases from J, the junction contained 5 bases not matched to a gene. Germline V gene lookup returns CDR1 SQVTM and CDR2 ANQGSEA. There are 13 residues in the CDR3. In DNA, the CDR3 is TGCAGCGTTGAGCGGGACAGGGGAGCTGAGCAGTTCTTC. Translation gives CSVERDRGAEQFF.

This clonotype was found a few times. The rearrangement uses TRBV9 and TRBJ2-3, with D possibly being TRBD1 or TRBD2 (5 bases each). The CDR3 is made up of 13 amino acids. Germline CDR1 SGDLS, CDR2 YYNGEE. Trimming cost V 3 bases and J 0 bases, with 5 bases left between them. The DNA for the CDR3 is TGTGCCAGCAGCGGGGACAGCACAGATACGCAGTATTTT. It translates to CASSGDSTDTQYF.

The rearrangement uses TRBV20-1 and TRBJ2-1; D call uncertain. The CDR3 totals 12 residues. Germline CDR1 and CDR2: DFQATT and SNEGSKA (reference sequence). V was cut by 4 bases and J by 6 bases, with 10 bases left in between. The CDR3 loop is CSAIAYFNEQFF. The DNA for the CDR3 is TGCAGTGCTATAGCCTACTTCAATGAGCAGTTCTTC.

This clonotype appeared a few times. The chain joins TRBV12-3 or TRBV12-4 to TRBJ2-3; D uncertain. Trimming stripped 2 bases from V and 5 bases from J, with 2 bases between. The CDR3 is 11 amino acids. The CDR3 reads CASSLLDTQYF. The CDR3 nucleotides are TGTGCCAGCAGTTTACTAGATACGCAGTATTTT.

This chain's CDR3 is CASSQGSGEHYEQYF. The CDR3, as DNA: TGCGCCAGCAGCCAGGGAAGCGGGGAGCACTACGAGCAGTACTTC. The V call is TRBV4-1, the J call TRBJ2-7; TRBD2 matches at 7 bases. J gave up 3 bases and V 3 bases, and 8 bases lay outside the gene matches. The germline V gene has CDR1 MGHRA and CDR2 YSYEKL. The CDR3 has 15 residues.

The chain uses TRBV20-1 and TRBJ1-2; D gene uncertain. Trimming shortened V by 3 bases and J by 4 bases, and 15 bases separated the two germline ends. This CDR3 has 14 amino acids. Per the germline V gene, CDR1 is DFQATT and CDR2 is SNEGSKA (reference sequence). DNA for the CDR3: TGCAGTGCTAGCTCGGGCGGGGAGGGCTATGGCTACACCTTC. Translating gives CSASSGGEGYGYTF.

The chain combines TRBV5-4 with TRBJ2-5; the match to TRBD1 covers 11 bases. Trimming at V came to 0 bases and at J to 0 bases, leaving 4 bases not matched to a gene. The CDR3 has 17 residues. CDR1 and CDR2 (germline): SGHNT, YYREEE (reference sequence). CDR3 residues: CASSLVGQGANQETQYF. The CDR3 nucleotides read TGTGCCAGCAGCTTGGTAGGACAGGGGGCGAACCAAGAGACCCAGTACTTC.

The V and J genes are TRBV4-2 and TRBJ2-1, with 9 nucleotides matching TRBD2. This CDR3 has 15 amino acids. Germline loops: CDR1 LGHNA, CDR2 YNFKEQ. V lost 2 bases and J lost 7; bases outside the gene matches: 6. CDR3 residues: CASSQNSGSSNEQFF. DNA for the CDR3: TGTGCCAGCAGCCAAAATAGCGGGAGTTCGAATGAGCAGTTCTTC.

Points on this clonotype: An end of the junction differs from the germline gene, which may be a read error. The chain carries TRBV4-1 and TRBJ2-1; D is uncertain. The CDR3 extends over 13 amino acids. Looked up from germline, CDR1 is MGHRA and CDR2 is YSYEKL. CDR3 sequence: CAISRRVVNEQFF. The CDR3 DNA follows: TGCGCCATCAGCCGACGGGTAGTTAACGAGCAGTTCTTC.

This clonotype was counted only a few times. The chain links TRBV2 to TRBJ2-1, with a possible D match to TRBD2 (6 bases). CDR3 length equals 13 residues. Looked up from germline, CDR1 is SNHLY and CDR2 is FYNNEI. V lost 4 bases and J 5 bases, leaving 9 bases between the germline ends. The chain's CDR3 is CASSAGLNNEQFF. The CDR3 DNA is TGTGCCAGCAGTGCAGGACTAAACAATGAGCAGTTCTTC.

The chain joins TRBV7-3 to TRBJ2-7; tentatively, D is TRBD1 (6 bases). Germline V gene sequence: CDR1 SGHTA, CDR2 FQGTGA. The CDR3 has 15 amino acids. V was cut by 5 bases and J by 2 bases, with 16 bases left in between. As DNA, the CDR3 is TGTGCCAGCAGCCTACAAGGGGGAGATACCTACGAGCAGTACTTC. It codes for CASSLQGGDTYEQYF.

This clonotype turned up a few times. V usage is TRBV19 and J usage is TRBJ2-1; 8 positions match TRBD1. J gave up 4 bases and V 5 bases, and 7 bases lay outside the gene matches. There are 15 residues in the CDR3. Germline V gene lookup returns CDR1 LNHDA and CDR2 SQIVND (reference sequence). CDR3 amino acids: CASSSDRAAYNEQFF. The CDR3 DNA sequence: TGTGCCAGTAGTTCGGACAGGGCAGCATACAATGAGCAGTTCTTC.

This chain connects TRBV2 to TRBJ2-2; 9 bases agree with TRBD1. Losses at the gene ends were 6 bases for V and 8 bases for J; bases not matched to a gene: 7. Germline V gene lookup returns CDR1 SNHLY and CDR2 FYNNEI. This CDR3 spans 14 amino acids. CDR3: CASRGQGNKGELFF. CDR3 nucleotide sequence: TGTGCCAGCAGGGGACAGGGTAACAAGGGGGAGCTGTTTTTT.

The chain joins TRBV12-3 or TRBV12-4 to TRBJ1-1; D not resolved. This CDR3 spans 11 amino acids. The V gene lost 3 bases and the J gene lost 10 bases, with 9 bases spanning the gap. The CDR3 region is CASSFSWVAFF. CDR3 in DNA: TGTGCCAGCAGTTTTAGCTGGGTAGCTTTCTTT.

The J gene is TRBJ2-7, the V gene TRBV5-1; 10 bases match TRBD2. The CDR3 sequence is 17 residues long. J was trimmed by 4 bases and V by 0 bases; bases with no gene match: 10. CDR1 SGHRS and CDR2 YFSETQ come from the germline V gene. For the CDR3, the DNA is TGCGCCAGCAGCTTGGAGTCACTAGCGGGACCTTTATACGAGCAGTACTTC. Its translation is CASSLESLAGPLYEQYF.